Presented here are 11 T cell receptor beta chains from one specimen sequenced in a study of human T cells and chemical hapten exposure. MiXCR was run by TCRdb on the RACE reads, yielding one entry per CDR3 protein. The sample has about 80,000 distinct CDR3 sequences, 7% to 8% seen once. Time point meaning: patch test 1, 2 weeks after DPC sensitization. Treatment reported: therapeutic diphenylcyclopropenone sensitization with weekly scalp DPC. The specimen was whole blood, collected in connection with sensitization to the hapten diphenylcyclopropenone (DPC). These receptors were collected from a woman in her thirties with alopecia areata. Some clones in this sample may be carry-over from other donors' samples.

Only one count was recorded for this clonotype. A read error is possible here, since a much larger clone lies one base away. V and J are TRBV29-1 and TRBJ1-2; D may be TRBD1 (5 bases). V shed 4 bases and J shed 2 bases, with 8 bases lying between them. This CDR3 region has 12 residues. CDR1 is SQVTM, CDR2 ANQGSEA, per germline. The CDR3 protein is CSVVKGNYGYTF. Here the CDR3 DNA reads TGCAGCGTTGTAAAGGGGAACTATGGCTACACCTTC.

This clonotype was seen repeatedly, ten times or more. The chain uses TRBV12-3 or TRBV12-4 and TRBJ2-2; D gene unclear. V lost 7 bases and J 1 base, leaving 7 bases between the germline ends. This CDR3 contains 13 residues. The CDR3 here is CASTQENTGELFF. The DNA of the CDR3 is TGTGCCAGCACGCAGGAGAACACCGGGGAGCTGTTTTTT.

This clonotype was seen many times. V usage is TRBV2 and J usage is TRBJ2-3, with D perhaps TRBD2 (6 bases). Between the trimmed V and J ends, which lost 3 bases and 2 bases, there was a span of 21 bases. Germline V gene data show CDR1 as SNHLY and CDR2 as FYNNEI. The CDR3 consists of 18 residues. CDR3 sequence: CASSDPGTSRRDTDTQYF. CDR3 in DNA: TGTGCCAGCAGTGACCCCGGGACTTCTCGGAGGGACACAGATACGCAGTATTTT. The variable domain in full, with the rest retrieved from reference TRBV2 and TRBJ2-3, is EPEVTQTPSHQVTQMGQEVILRCVPISNHLYFYWYRQILGQKVEFLVSFYNNEISEKSEIFDDQFSVERPDGSNFTLKIRSTKLEDSAMYFCASSDPGTSRRDTDTQYFGPGTRLTVL.

This clonotype was observed a few times. A much larger clone lies a single base off, so this may be a read error. The J gene is TRBJ1-2, the V gene TRBV2, with a tentative D call TRBD1 (5 bases). The V gene's germline CDR1 is SNHLY and CDR2 FYNNEI. Trimming took off 5 bases at V and 2 bases at J, with 12 bases between the two ends. The CDR3 is 14 amino acids. In nucleotides, the CDR3 is TGTGCCAGCAGTCCCCAGGGCGGAAACTATGGCTACACCTTC. It codes for CASSPQGGNYGYTF. The whole variable domain, filled in from reference TRBV2 and TRBJ1-2, reads EPEVTQTPSHQVTQMGQEVILRCVPISNHLYFYWYRQILGQKVEFLVSFYNNEISEKSEIFDDQFSVERPDGSNFTLKIRSTKLEDSAMYFCASSPQGGNYGYTFGSGTRLTVV.

The rearrangement links TRBV3-1 to TRBJ2-5; TRBD2 aligns across 8 bases. CDR1 and CDR2 from the germline V gene are LGHDT and YNNKEL (reference sequence). V lost 3 bases to trimming and J lost 4 bases; unmatched junction nucleotides: 7. The CDR3 sequence is 15 residues long. The DNA for the CDR3 is TGTGCCAGCAGCCACAGTACTAGCGGCGGAGAGACCCAGTACTTC. Protein: CASSHSTSGGETQYF.

This clonotype was observed at least ten times. The chain uses TRBV12-3 or TRBV12-4 and TRBJ1-5; 7 positions match TRBD1. The CDR3 covers 14 residues. V lost 4 bases to trimming and J lost 11 bases; unmatched junction nucleotides: 11. In DNA, the CDR3 is TGTGCCAGCAGTTCCCCGGGACAGACTGGAGCCCAGCATTTT. Translation gives CASSSPGQTGAQHF.

This clonotype has a single count. With a much larger clone just one base away, this may be a read error. V is TRBV12-3 or TRBV12-4 and J is TRBJ1-5; D is perhaps TRBD1 (6 bases). The CDR3 is 14 residues long. The CDR3 sequence: CASRAGPGDQPQNF. The CDR3 coding sequence is TGTGCCAGCAGGGCCGGGCCAGGGGATCAGCCCCAGAATTTT.

V and J are TRBV20-1 and TRBJ2-1; TRBD2 matches 13 bases. Germline lookup yields CDR1 DFQATT and CDR2 SNEGSKA (reference sequence). The CDR3 runs to 17 residues. V was clipped by 6 bases and J by 0 bases; unmatched bases: 8. This CDR3 reads CSAPTSGGASSYNEQFF. CDR3 in DNA: TGCAGTGCGCCCACTAGCGGGGGGGCCAGCTCCTACAATGAGCAGTTCTTC.

The chain uses TRBV2 and TRBJ1-6, with D perhaps TRBD1 (5 bases). Trimming took off 6 bases at V and 7 bases at J, with 13 bases between the two ends. Per the germline V gene, CDR1 is SNHLY and CDR2 is FYNNEI. CDR3 length equals 14 residues. CDR3 in DNA: TGTGCCAGCAGAGTCAGGGTACCCAATTCACCCCTCCACTTT. Translating it yields CASRVRVPNSPLHF.

In its sample, this clonotype was seen many times. This CDR3 is CASSSYWGQLSTDTQYF. As DNA, the CDR3 is TGTGCCAGCAGCTCCTACTGGGGACAGCTAAGCACAGATACGCAGTATTTT. The chain joins TRBV7-8 to TRBJ2-3; 7 bases fit TRBD1. The CDR3 extends over 17 amino acids. Germline V gives CDR1 SGHVS, CDR2 FQNEAQ. The V gene end was trimmed by 4 bases and the J gene end by 0 bases; junction bases not matched to a gene: 10. Together with reference TRBV7-8 and TRBJ2-3, the CDR3 gives the full variable domain: GAGVSQSPRYKVAKRGQDVALRCDPISGHVSLFWYQQALGQGPEFLTYFQNEAQLDKSGLPSDRFFAERPEGSVSTLKIQRTQQEDSAVYLCASSSYWGQLSTDTQYFGPGTRLTVL.

The gene calls are TRBV19 and TRBJ2-2; TRBD2 might be the D (5 bases). Germline values: CDR1 LNHDA, CDR2 SQIVND (reference sequence). The CDR3 runs to 15 residues. V gave up 7 bases and J gave up 4 bases, with 16 bases separating them. The DNA for the CDR3 is TGTGCCAGTACAACCCCAATCCGGGGCACCGGGGAGCTGTTTTTT. It specifies CASTTPIRGTGELFF.